Presented here are 3 T cell receptor beta chains from one specimen sequenced in a study of T cell repertoires in cytomegalovirus infection. No antigens are known for them. TCRdb re-called the reads with MiXCR, one entry per CDR3 protein. The data contain around 750,000 distinct CDR3 sequences, approximately 32% of them singletons. The sample was cultured CD8+ T cells from PBMCs, taken from culture after CMV antigen stimulation. The source of these receptors is a human donor in good health (CMV status not recorded). Some clones in this sample may be carry-over from other donors' samples.

This chain joins TRBV4-1 and TRBJ2-3; weak D call: TRBD2 (6 bases). The V and J ends lost 0 bases and 2 bases respectively, with 12 bases between them. This CDR3 is built from 16 residues. Germline lookup yields CDR1 MGHRA and CDR2 YSYEKL. In nucleotides, the CDR3 is TGCGCCAGCAGCCAAGAGAGGGGAGGAGTCACAGATACGCAGTATTTT. It yields the protein CASSQERGGVTDTQYF.

The CDR3 region is CASSSTQQQETQYF. CDR3 nucleotides: TGTGCCAGCAGTTCCACCCAACAGCAAGAGACCCAGTACTTC. This chain links TRBV6-2 or TRBV6-3 with TRBJ2-5; D remains unclear. Germline values: CDR1 MNHEY, CDR2 SVGEGT. The CDR3 runs to 14 residues. The V end was cut by 4 bases, the J end by 2 bases, with 11 bases between.

J is TRBJ1-1 and V is TRBV7-3, with D possibly being TRBD1 (5 bases). The CDR3 runs 11 residues. Germline V lookup: CDR1 SGHTA, CDR2 FQGTGA. V was clipped by 10 bases and J by 4 bases, with 10 bases between them. CDR3 region: CATPGGTEAFF. The CDR3 nucleotides read TGTGCCACCCCGGGGGGCACTGAAGCTTTCTTT.